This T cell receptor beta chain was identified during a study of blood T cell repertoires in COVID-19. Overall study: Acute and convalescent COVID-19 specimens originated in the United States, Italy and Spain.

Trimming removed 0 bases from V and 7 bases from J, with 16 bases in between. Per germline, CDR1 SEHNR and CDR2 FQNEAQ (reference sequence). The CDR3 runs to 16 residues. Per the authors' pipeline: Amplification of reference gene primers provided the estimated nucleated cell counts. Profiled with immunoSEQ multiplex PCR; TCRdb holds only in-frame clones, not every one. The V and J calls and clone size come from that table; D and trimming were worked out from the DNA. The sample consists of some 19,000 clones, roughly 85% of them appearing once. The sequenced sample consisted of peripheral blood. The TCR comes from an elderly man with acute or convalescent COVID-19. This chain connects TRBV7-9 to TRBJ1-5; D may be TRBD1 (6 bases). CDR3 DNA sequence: TGTGCCAGCAGCTTAGCGCTATCAGGGGTAGGGCAGCCCCAGCATTTT. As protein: CASSLALSGVGQPQHF. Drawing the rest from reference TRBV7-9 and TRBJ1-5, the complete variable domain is DTGVSQNPRHKITKRGQNVTFRCDPISEHNRLYWYRQTLGQGPEFLTYFQNEAQLEKSRLLSDRFSAERPKGSFSTLEIQRTEQGDSAMYLCASSLALSGVGQPQHFGDGTRLSIL.